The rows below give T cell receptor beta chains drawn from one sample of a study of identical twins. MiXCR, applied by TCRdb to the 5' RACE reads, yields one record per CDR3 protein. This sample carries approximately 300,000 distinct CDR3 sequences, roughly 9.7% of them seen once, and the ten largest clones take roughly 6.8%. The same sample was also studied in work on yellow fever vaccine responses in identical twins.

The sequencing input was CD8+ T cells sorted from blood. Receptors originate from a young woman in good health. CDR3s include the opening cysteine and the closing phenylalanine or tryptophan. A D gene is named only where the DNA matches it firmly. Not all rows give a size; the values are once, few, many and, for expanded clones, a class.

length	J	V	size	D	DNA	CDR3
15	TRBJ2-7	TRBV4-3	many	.	TGCGCCAGCAGCCAAGATGCGGACACGATTTACGAGCAGTACTTC	CASSQDADTIYEQYF
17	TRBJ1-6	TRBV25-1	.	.	TGTGCCAGCAGCGACTTCGAAGTTTGGCAGGGGTATTCACCCCTCCACTTT	CASSDFEVWQGYSPLHF
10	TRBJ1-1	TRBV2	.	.	TGTGCCAGCAGTGGTAGGGAAGCTTTCTTT	CASSGREAFF
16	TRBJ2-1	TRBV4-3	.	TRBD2	TGCGCCAGCAGCCAAGATCTAGCGGGGAGCTCTAATGAGCAGTTCTTC	CASSQDLAGSSNEQFF
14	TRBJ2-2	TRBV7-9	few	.	TGTGCCAGCACCCTATTTCAGGGGACCGGGGAGCTGTTTTTT	CASTLFQGTGELFF
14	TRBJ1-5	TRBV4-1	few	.	TGCGCCAGCAGCCAAGGTCTGGGAAATCAGCCCCAGCATTTT	CASSQGLGNQPQHF
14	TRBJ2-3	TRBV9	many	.	TGTGCCAGCAGCGCTTTCAAAGCGGGAGATACGCAGTATTTT	CASSAFKAGDTQYF
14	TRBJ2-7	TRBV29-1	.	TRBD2	TGCAGCGTTGCCGAAACTAGCGGGAGCCACGAGCAGTACTTC	CSVAETSGSHEQYF
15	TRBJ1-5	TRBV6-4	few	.	TGTGCCAGCAGTGACTCAGGGGACGGCAATCAGCCCCAGCATTTT	CASSDSGDGNQPQHF
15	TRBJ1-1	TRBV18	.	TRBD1	TGTGCCAGCTCACCCCGGACAGGGGAGCCCACTGAAGCTTTCTTT	CASSPRTGEPTEAFF
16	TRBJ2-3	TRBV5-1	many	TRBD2	TGCGCCAGCAGCCCACGGGATAGCGGGGGCACAGATACGCAGTATTTT	CASSPRDSGGTDTQYF
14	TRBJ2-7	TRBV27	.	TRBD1	TGTGCCAGCAGTACCGGGACAGAAGTCTACGAGCAGTACTTC	CASSTGTEVYEQYF
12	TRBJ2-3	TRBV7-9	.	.	TGTGCCACAGACGGGGACACAGATACGCAGTATTTT	CATDGDTDTQYF
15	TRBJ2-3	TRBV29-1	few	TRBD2	TGCAGCGTTGAAATGACTAGCGGGGGCACAGATACGCAGTATTTT	CSVEMTSGGTDTQYF
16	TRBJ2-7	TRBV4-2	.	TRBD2	TGTGCCAGCAGCCAAGGTGAACTAGCGGCATCCTACGAGCAGTACTTC	CASSQGELAASYEQYF
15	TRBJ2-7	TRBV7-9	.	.	TGTGCCAGCAGCTCTCGAGCAGGACCGATTTACGAGCAGTACTTC	CASSSRAGPIYEQYF
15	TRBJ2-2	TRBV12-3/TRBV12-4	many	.	TGTGCCAGCAGTTTAACCTCCCCTGGTGCCGGGGAGCTGTTTTTT	CASSLTSPGAGELFF
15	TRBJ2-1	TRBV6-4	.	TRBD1	TGTGCCAGCAGTTTCCCTCCCCGAGGGACAGGGGAGCAGTTCTTC	CASSFPPRGTGEQFF
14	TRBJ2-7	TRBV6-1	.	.	TGTGCCAGCAGTGAGCACTTGGACGCCCAGGAGCAGTACTTC	CASSEHLDAQEQYF
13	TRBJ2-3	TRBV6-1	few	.	TGTGCCAGCAGTGAAGCGCCCCAGAATAACCAGTATTTT	CASSEAPQNNQYF
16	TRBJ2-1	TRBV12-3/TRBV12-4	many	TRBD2	TGTGCCAGCAGTTTACCACTAGCGGCTCTTTACAATGAGCAGTTCTTC	CASSLPLAALYNEQFF
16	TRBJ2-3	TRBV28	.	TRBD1	TGTGCCAGCAGTCTCGGGGACAGAGCGTTCACAGATACGCAGTATTTT	CASSLGDRAFTDTQYF
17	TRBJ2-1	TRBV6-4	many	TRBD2	TGTGCCAGCAGTGAGGAAGGAGGGGACTACTCCTACAATGAGCAGTTCTTC	CASSEEGGDYSYNEQFF